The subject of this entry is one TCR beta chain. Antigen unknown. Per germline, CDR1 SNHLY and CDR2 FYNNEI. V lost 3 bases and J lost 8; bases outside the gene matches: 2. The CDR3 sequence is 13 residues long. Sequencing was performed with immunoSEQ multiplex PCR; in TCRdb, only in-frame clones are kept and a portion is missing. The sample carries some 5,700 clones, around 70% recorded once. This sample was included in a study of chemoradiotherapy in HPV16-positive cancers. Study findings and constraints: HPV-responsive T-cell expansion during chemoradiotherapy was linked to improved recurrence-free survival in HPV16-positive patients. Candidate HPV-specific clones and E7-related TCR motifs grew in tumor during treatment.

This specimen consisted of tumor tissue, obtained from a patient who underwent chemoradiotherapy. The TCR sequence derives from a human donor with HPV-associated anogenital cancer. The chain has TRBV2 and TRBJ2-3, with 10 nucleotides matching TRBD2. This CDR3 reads CASSDVAGGTQYF. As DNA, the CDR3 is TGTGCCAGCAGTGACGTAGCGGGAGGTACGCAGTATTTT. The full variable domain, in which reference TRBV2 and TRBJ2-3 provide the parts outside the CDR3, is EPEVTQTPSHQVTQMGQEVILRCVPISNHLYFYWYRQILGQKVEFLVSFYNNEISEKSEIFDDQFSVERPDGSNFTLKIRSTKLEDSAMYFCASSDVAGGTQYFGPGTRLTVL.